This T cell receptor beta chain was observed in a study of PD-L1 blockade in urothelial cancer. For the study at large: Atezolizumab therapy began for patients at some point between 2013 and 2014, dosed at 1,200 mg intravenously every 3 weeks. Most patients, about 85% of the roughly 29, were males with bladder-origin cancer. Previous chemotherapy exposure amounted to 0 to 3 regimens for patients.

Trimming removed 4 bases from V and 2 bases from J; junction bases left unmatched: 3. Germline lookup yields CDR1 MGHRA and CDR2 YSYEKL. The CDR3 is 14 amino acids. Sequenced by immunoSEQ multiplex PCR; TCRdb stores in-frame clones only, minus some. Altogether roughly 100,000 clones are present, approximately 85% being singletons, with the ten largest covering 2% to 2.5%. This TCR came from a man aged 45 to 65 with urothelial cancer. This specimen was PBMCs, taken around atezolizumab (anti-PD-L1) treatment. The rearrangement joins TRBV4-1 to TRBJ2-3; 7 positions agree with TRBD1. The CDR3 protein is CASSRQGDTDTQYF. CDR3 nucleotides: TGCGCCAGCAGCCGTCAGGGGGACACAGATACGCAGTATTTT.